This T cell receptor beta chain was observed in a study of cytomegalovirus exposure and HLA in healthy donors. CDR3 length: 17 residues. Germline V lookup: CDR1 SGHRS, CDR2 YFSETQ. With 4 bases clipped from V and 4 bases from J, the junction kept 11 bases outside the gene matches. On this clone: Its antigen is not known.

Study outcomes and limitations: The study recorded about 150 TCR beta chains that were cytomegalovirus-associated. The authors later linked a missense DCLRE1C variant to TCR beta V- and J-gene trimming. The majority of CMV-associated TCR beta chains were reported as apparently HLA-restricted in a later analysis.

PCR employed 60 Vbeta and 13 Jbeta primers. Original data processing: Later reanalysis found 70 million to 95 million unique TCR beta chains, 10 million to 12 million of them shared. TCRdb's copy holds only in-frame clones and misses some; the assay was immunoSEQ multiplex PCR. V and J calls and clone size are given by that table; D and trimming were obtained from the DNA. The data show about 190,000 clones, around 75% seen once. The clonotype originates from a woman between 25 and 40 years old in good health and CMV-seropositive. Specimen: PBMCs. The genes are TRBV5-1 and TRBJ2-1; TRBD2 matches 10 bases. Written as DNA, the CDR3 is TGCGCCAGCAGCGGAGGACTAGCGGCTACACTTTACAATGAGCAGTTCTTC. Its translation: CASSGGLAATLYNEQFF.